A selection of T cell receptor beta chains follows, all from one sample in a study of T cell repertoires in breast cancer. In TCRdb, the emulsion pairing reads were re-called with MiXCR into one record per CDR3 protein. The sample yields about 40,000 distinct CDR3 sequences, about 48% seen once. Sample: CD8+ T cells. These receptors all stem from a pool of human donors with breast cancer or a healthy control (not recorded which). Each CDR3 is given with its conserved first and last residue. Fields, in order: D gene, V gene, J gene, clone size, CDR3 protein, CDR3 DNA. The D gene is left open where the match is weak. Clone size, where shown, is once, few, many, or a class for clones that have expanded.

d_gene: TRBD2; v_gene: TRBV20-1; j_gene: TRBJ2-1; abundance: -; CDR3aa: CSARLAGASEQFF; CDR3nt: TGCAGTGCTAGGCTAGCGGGGGCCAGTGAGCAGTTCTTC
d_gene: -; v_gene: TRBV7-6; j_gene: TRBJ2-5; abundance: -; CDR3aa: CASSLAIRASADTQYF; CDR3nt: TGTGCCAGCAGCTTAGCCATACGAGCCTCCGCAGATACGCAGTACTTC
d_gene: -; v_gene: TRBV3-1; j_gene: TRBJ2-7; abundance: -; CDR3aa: CASSLMRSSYEQYF; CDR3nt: TGTGCCAGCAGCCTCATGCGGAGCTCCTACGAGCAGTACTTC
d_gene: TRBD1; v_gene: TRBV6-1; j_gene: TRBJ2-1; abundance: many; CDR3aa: CASRYRGNYNEQFF; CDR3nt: TGTGCCAGCAGGTACAGGGGCAACTACAATGAGCAGTTCTTC
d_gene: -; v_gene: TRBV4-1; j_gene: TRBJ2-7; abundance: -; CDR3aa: CASSQGDRSSYEQYF; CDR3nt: TGCGCCAGCAGCCAAGGAGACAGGAGCTCCTACGAGCAGTACTTC
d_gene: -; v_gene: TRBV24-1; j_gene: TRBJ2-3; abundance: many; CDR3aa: CATSATSQKDTQYF; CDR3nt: TGTGCCACCAGTGCCACGTCCCAGAAGGATACGCAGTATTTT
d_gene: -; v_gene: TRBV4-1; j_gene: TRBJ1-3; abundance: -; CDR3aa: CATETAGNTIYF; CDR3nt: TGCGCCACCGAAACCGCTGGAAACACCATATATTTT
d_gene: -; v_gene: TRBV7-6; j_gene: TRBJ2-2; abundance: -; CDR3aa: CASSLIQGTGELFF; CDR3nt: TGTGCCAGCAGCTTAATCCAGGGTACCGGGGAGCTGTTTTTT
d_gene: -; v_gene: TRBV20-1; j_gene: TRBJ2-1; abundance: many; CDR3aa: CSARESGLSYNEQFF; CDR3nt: TGCAGTGCTAGAGAGTCCGGACTAAGTTACAATGAGCAGTTCTTC
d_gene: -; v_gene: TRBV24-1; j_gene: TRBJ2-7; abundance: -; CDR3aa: CATSDWDSFWEQYF; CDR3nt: TGTGCCACCAGTGATTGGGACTCCTTCTGGGAGCAGTACTTC
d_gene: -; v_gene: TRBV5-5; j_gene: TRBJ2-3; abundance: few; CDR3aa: CASSLSGGRTDTQYF; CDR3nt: TGTGCCAGCAGCCTGAGTGGGGGAAGAACAGATACGCAGTATTTT
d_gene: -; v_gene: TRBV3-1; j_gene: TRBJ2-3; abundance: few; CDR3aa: CASSQSTDTQYF; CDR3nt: TGTGCCAGCAGCCAATCCACAGATACGCAGTATTTT
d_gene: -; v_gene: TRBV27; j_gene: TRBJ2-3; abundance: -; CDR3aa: CASSLRGQSTDTQYF; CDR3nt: TGTGCCAGCAGTTTAAGGGGCCAGAGCACAGATACGCAGTATTTT
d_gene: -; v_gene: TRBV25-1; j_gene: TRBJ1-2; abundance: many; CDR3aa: CASSDGGTHYGYTF; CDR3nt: TGTGCCAGCAGTGATGGAGGGACTCACTATGGCTACACCTTC
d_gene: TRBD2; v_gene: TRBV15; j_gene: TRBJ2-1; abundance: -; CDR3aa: CATSREDLAGGPQFF; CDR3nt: TGTGCCACCAGCAGAGAAGACTTAGCGGGAGGTCCGCAGTTCTTC
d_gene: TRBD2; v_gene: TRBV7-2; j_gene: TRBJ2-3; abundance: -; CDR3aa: CASSRSISGDADTQYF; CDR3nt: TGTGCCAGCAGCCGCAGTATTAGCGGGGATGCAGATACGCAGTATTTT
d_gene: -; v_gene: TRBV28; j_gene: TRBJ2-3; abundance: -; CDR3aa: CASKVGGGGGDTQYF; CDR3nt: TGTGCCAGCAAGGTCGGGGGCGGTGGGGGAGATACGCAGTATTTT
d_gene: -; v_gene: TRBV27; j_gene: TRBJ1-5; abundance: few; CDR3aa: CASSFGAAKNQPQHF; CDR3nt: TGTGCCAGCAGTTTTGGGGCAGCAAAGAATCAGCCCCAGCATTTT
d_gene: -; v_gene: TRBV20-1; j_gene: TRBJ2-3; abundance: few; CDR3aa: CSASTLVSETDTQYF; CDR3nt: TGCAGTGCTTCCACCCTAGTGTCTGAAACAGATACGCAGTATTTT
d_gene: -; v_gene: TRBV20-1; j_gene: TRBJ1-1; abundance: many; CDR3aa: CSAKARGVDTEAFF; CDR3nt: TGCAGTGCAAAGGCCCGTGGGGTCGACACTGAAGCTTTCTTT
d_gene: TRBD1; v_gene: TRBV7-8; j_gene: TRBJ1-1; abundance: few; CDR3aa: CASSNRGGTEAFF; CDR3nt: TGTGCCAGCAGCAACAGGGGGGGCACTGAAGCTTTCTTT
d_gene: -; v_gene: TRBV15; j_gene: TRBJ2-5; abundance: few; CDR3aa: CATSRDLETQYF; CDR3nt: TGTGCCACCAGCAGAGATTTAGAGACCCAGTACTTC
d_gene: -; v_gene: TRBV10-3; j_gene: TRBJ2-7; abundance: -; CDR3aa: CAISVSGFSYEQYF; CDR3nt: TGTGCCATCAGTGTGTCGGGTTTCTCCTACGAGCAGTACTTC
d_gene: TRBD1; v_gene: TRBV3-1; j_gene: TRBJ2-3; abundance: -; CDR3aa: CASSLRQGANTQYF; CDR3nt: TGTGCCAGCAGCCTTCGACAGGGCGCAAATACGCAGTATTTT
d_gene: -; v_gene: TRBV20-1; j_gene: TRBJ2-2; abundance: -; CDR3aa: CSAMSGDTGELSF; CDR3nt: TGCAGTGCTATGTCAGGGGACACCGGGGAGCTGTCTTTT
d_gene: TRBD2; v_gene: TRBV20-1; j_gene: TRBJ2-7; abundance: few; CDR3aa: CSARTSGNSYEQYF; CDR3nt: TGCAGTGCTAGGACTAGCGGAAACTCCTACGAGCAGTACTTC
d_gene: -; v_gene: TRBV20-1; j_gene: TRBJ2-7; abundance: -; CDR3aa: CSARVLAENSYEQYF; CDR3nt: TGCAGTGCTAGAGTTCTTGCGGAAAACTCCTACGAGCAGTACTTC
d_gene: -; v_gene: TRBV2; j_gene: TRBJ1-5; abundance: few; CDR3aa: CASRDNQPQHF; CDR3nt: TGTGCCAGCAGGGACAATCAGCCCCAGCATTTT
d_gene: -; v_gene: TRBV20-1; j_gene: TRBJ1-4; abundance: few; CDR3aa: CSARERVSEKLFF; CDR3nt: TGCAGTGCTAGAGAGAGGGTATCTGAAAAACTGTTTTTT
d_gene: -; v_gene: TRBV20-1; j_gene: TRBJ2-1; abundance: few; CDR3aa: CSARGLSPTYNEQFF; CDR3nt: TGCAGTGCTAGAGGGCTTAGCCCCACCTACAATGAGCAGTTCTTC
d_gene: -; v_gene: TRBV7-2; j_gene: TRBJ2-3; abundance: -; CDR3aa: CASSLVGAGIPDTQYF; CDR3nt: TGTGCCAGCAGCTTAGTTGGGGCGGGAATACCAGATACGCAGTATTTT
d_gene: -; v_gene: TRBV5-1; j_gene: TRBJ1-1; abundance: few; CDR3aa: CASSSEGKPGTEAFF; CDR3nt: TGCGCCAGCAGCTCCGAGGGGAAACCGGGGACTGAAGCTTTCTTT
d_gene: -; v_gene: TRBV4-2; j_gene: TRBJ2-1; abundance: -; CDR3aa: CASSRDAGTKINEQFF; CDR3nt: TGTGCCAGCAGCCGGGACGCGGGCACTAAGATAAATGAGCAGTTCTTC
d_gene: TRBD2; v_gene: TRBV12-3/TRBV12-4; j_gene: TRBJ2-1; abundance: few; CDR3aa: CASRVAGARNEQFF; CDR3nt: TGTGCCAGCAGAGTAGCGGGAGCTCGCAATGAGCAGTTCTTC
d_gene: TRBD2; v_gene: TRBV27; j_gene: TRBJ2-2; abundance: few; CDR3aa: CASSLADRGLEMAGELFF; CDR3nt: TGTGCCAGCAGTTTAGCCGACCGGGGACTAGAAATGGCCGGGGAGCTGTTTTTT
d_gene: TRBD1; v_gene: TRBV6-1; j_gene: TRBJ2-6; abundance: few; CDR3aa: CASMVRQGEFSGANVLTF; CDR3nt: TGTGCCAGCATGGTCCGACAGGGAGAATTCTCTGGGGCCAACGTCCTGACTTTC
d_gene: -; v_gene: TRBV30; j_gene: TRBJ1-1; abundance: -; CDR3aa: CAWRENSVTSAFF; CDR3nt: TGTGCCTGGAGGGAGAACAGCGTTACTTCAGCTTTCTTT
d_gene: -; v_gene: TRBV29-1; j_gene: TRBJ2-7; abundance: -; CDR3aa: CSAGDLGAYEQYF; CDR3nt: TGCAGCGCTGGGGACCTCGGAGCCTACGAGCAGTACTTC
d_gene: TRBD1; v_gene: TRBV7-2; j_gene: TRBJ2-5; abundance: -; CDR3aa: CASSGETGFGETQYF; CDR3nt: TGTGCCAGCAGCGGTGAGACAGGGTTCGGAGAGACCCAGTACTTC
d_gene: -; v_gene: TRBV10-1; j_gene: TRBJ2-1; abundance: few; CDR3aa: CASSRNFPPNEQFF; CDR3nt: TGCGCCAGCAGCAGGAATTTCCCACCCAATGAGCAGTTCTTC
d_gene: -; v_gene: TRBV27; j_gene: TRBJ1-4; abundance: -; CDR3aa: CASSLFGTPEKLFF; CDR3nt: TGTGCCAGCAGTTTATTTGGGACGCCTGAAAAACTGTTTTTT
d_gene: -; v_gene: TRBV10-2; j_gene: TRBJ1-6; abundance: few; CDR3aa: CASRETHNSPLHF; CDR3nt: TGCGCCAGCAGGGAAACACATAATTCACCCCTCCACTTT
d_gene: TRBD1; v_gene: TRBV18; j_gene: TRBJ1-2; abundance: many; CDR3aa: CASSQTMDRVEGYTF; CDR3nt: TGTGCCAGCTCACAAACCATGGACAGGGTGGAAGGCTACACCTTC
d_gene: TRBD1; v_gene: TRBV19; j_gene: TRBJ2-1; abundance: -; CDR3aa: CASMGTGRRNEQFF; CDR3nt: TGTGCCAGTATGGGGACAGGGAGGAGGAATGAGCAGTTCTTC
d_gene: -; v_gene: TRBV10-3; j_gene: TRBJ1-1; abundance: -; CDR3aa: CAISESGGDAFF; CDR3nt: TGTGCCATCAGTGAGTCGGGAGGGGATGCTTTCTTT
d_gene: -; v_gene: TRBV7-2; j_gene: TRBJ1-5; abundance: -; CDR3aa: CASSVDTDQPQHF; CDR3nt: TGTGCCAGCAGCGTTGACACGGATCAGCCCCAGCATTTT
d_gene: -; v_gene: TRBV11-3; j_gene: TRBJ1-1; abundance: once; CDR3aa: CASSREEGTEAFF; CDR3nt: TGTGCCAGCAGTAGGGAAGAGGGCACTGAAGCTTTCTTT
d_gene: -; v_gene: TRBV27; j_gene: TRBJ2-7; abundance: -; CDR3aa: CASSLSGTYKQYF; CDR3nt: TGTGCCAGCAGTTTATCAGGAACCTACAAGCAGTACTTC
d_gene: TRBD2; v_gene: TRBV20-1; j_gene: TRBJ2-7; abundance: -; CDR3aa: CSAIGLAGSYEQYF; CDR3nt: TGCAGTGCCATAGGGCTAGCGGGGTCCTACGAGCAGTACTTC
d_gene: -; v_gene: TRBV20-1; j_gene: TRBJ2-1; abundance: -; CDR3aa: CSASSLARLWGDNEQFF; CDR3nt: TGCAGTGCAAGCTCCCTAGCCCGTTTGTGGGGCGACAATGAGCAGTTCTTC
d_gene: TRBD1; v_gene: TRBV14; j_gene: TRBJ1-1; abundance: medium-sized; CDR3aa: CASSQGPGGRTDTEAFF; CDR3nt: TGTGCCAGCAGCCAAGGTCCAGGGGGGCGTACGGACACTGAAGCTTTCTTT
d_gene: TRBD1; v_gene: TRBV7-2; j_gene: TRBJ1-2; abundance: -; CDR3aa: CASSPGTGESYGYTF; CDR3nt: TGTGCCAGCAGCCCGGGGACAGGGGAATCCTATGGCTACACCTTC
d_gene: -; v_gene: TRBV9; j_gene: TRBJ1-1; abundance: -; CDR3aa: CASSPRDFNTEAFF; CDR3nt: TGTGCCAGCAGCCCCCGGGACTTCAACACTGAAGCTTTCTTT
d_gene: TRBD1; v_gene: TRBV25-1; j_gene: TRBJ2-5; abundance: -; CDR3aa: CASSVDRGRGGEGTQYF; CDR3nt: TGTGCCAGCAGTGTTGACAGGGGGCGCGGAGGGGAGGGGACCCAGTACTTC
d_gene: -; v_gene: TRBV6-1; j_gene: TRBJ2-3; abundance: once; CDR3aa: CASRRGERPSTDTQYF; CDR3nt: TGTGCCAGCAGGAGAGGGGAGCGACCTAGCACAGATACGCAGTATTTT